The 9 T cell receptor beta chains below come from one sample, sequenced in a study of somatic mutations in cytotoxic T cells in rheumatoid arthritis. The repertoire was sequenced with immunoSEQ multiplex PCR; TCRdb's copy has only in-frame clones and lacks some. The sample has 17,000 or so clones, roughly 74% seen once. Sequencing was performed on CD8+ T cells sorted from blood. Receptors were obtained from an adult with rheumatoid arthritis.

This rearrangement joins TRBV7-9 to TRBJ2-1; the D gene could be TRBD1 or TRBD2 (5 bases each). The V end lost 5 bases, the J end lost 4 bases, and 18 bases lay between the germline ends. CDR3 length equals 16 residues. Per germline, CDR1 SEHNR and CDR2 FQNEAQ (reference sequence). CDR3 bases: TGTGCCAGCAGCGGGCTCCCGGGACGGTCATACAATGAGCAGTTCTTC. Its protein is CASSGLPGRSYNEQFF.

This sequence joins TRBV30 and TRBJ2-1, with a possible D match to TRBD2 (6 bases). Looked up from germline, CDR1 is GTSNPN and CDR2 is SVGIG (reference sequence). This CDR3 has 12 residues. The CDR3 spells CGGGETYNEQFF. CDR3 nucleotides: TGTGGGGGCGGGGAAACCTACAATGAGCAGTTCTTC.

V usage is TRBV7-9 and J usage is TRBJ2-7; TRBD1 matches at 8 bases. This CDR3 is built from 19 residues. Germline lookup yields CDR1 SEHNR and CDR2 FQNEAQ (reference sequence). Germline trimming cut 1 base from V and 4 bases from J; bases unmatched to any gene: 18. The CDR3, as DNA: TGTGCCAGCAGCTTAGATGGAACTCTCGACAGGGGACATGGTTACGAGCAGTACTTC. Translation: CASSLDGTLDRGHGYEQYF. Complete variable domain (other parts from reference TRBV7-9 and TRBJ2-7): DTGVSQNPRHKITKRGQNVTFRCDPISEHNRLYWYRQTLGQGPEFLTYFQNEAQLEKSRLLSDRFSAERPKGSFSTLEIQRTEQGDSAMYLCASSLDGTLDRGHGYEQYFGPGTRLTVT.

This chain joins TRBV21-1 and TRBJ2-5. TRBV21-1 is recorded as a pseudogene. The CDR3 is 12 amino acids. DNA for the CDR3: TGTGCCAGCAACCCCCTCCAAGAGACCCAGTACTTC. This encodes CASNPLQETQYF.

This rearrangement joins TRBV29-1 to TRBJ2-7, with a tentative D call TRBD1 (6 bases). Per germline, CDR1 SQVTM and CDR2 ANQGSEA. CDR3 length equals 15 residues. Trimming took off 0 bases at V and 2 bases at J, with 14 bases between the two ends. The CDR3 bases are TGCAGCGTTGAAGATCTAGAAGGGGGTACCTACGAGCAGTACTTC. Its protein product is CSVEDLEGGTYEQYF.

The chain links TRBV9 to TRBJ2-7; 12 bases map to TRBD2. Germline loops: CDR1 SGDLS, CDR2 YYNGEE. The CDR3 covers 15 residues. After removal of 3 bases from V and 2 bases from J, the junction contained 3 bases not matched to a gene. The CDR3 nucleotides are TGTGCCAGCAGCGAAGGACTAGCGGGGCCCTACGAGCAGTACTTC. Amino acid sequence: CASSEGLAGPYEQYF.

The V call is TRBV9, the J call TRBJ1-2; D gene unclear. CDR1 is SGDLS, CDR2 YYNGEE, per germline. This CDR3 spans 13 amino acids. Trimming took 0 bases from V and 0 from J, leaving 3 bases between them. The CDR3 DNA follows: TGTGCCAGCAGCGTAGCGGCTAACTATGGCTACACCTTC. Translating gives CASSVAANYGYTF.

In nucleotides, the CDR3 is TGTGCCAGTAGTTCCCGAGGACAGGGTAGAGCCCCTCCTTCCTACGAGCAGTACTTC. It is translated as CASSSRGQGRAPPSYEQYF. This chain joins TRBV19 and TRBJ2-7; 8 bases are shared with TRBD1. The CDR3 spans 19 residues. In germline, CDR1 is LNHDA, CDR2 SQIVND (reference sequence). The junction had 19 bases not matched to a gene; V was cut back by 5 bases and J by 1 base.

This rearrangement joins TRBV5-4 to TRBJ2-7; D may be TRBD1 (5 bases). The CDR3 sequence is 12 residues long. Trimming took 7 bases from V and 3 from J, leaving 11 bases between them. The germline V gene encodes CDR1 SGHNT and CDR2 YYREEE (reference sequence). The CDR3 sequence: CASSIGVYEQYF. The CDR3 nucleotides read TGTGCCAGCTCCATAGGGGTCTACGAGCAGTACTTC.